This record concerns one T cell receptor (beta chain) sequence. Its cognate antigen is unknown. The CDR3 has 16 amino acids. This sample is drawn from a study of blood T cells in healthy people across ages. Study findings and constraints: Age showed a roughly linear inverse relationship with TCR beta diversity per million T cells.

Through a sample-barcoded 5' primer and a J-beta primer mix, a second PCR was run for roughly 6 to 12 cycles. TCRdb reanalysed the 5' RACE reads using MiXCR and keeps one entry per CDR3 protein. The data show 1.8 million or so distinct CDR3 sequences, around 42% seen once. The receptor was isolated from a human donor in good health. The specimen was blood. The genes are TRBV21-1 and TRBJ2-5. TRBV21-1 is noted as a pseudogene. The CDR3 region has the DNA TGCGCCAGCAGCAAAGAAACAGCCAGCGACACAGAGACCCAGTACTTC. It codes for CASSKETASDTETQYF.